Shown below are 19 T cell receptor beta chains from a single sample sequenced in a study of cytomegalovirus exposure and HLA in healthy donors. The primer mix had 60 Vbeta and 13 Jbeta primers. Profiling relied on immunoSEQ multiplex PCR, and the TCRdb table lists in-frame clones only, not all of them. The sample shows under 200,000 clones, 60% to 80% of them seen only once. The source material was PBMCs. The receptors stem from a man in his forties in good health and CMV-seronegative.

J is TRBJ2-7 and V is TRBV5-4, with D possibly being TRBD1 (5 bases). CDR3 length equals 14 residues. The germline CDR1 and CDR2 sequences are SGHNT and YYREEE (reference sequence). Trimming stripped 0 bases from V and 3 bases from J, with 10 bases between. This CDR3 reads CASSLAGNSYEQYF. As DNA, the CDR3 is TGTGCCAGCAGCTTGGCAGGGAATAGCTACGAGCAGTACTTC.

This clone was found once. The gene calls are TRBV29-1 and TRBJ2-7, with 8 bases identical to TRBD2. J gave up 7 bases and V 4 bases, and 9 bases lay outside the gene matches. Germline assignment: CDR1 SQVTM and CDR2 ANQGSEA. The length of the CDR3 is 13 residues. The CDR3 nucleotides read TGCAGCGTTGGAATTAGCGGGACGGGTGAGCAGTACTTC. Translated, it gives CSVGISGTGEQYF.

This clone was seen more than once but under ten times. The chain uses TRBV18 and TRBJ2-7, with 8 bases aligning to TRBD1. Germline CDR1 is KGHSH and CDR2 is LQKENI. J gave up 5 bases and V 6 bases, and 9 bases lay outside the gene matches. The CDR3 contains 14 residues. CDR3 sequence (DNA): TGTGCCAGCTCGCACGGACAGGGCGTCAACGAGCAGTACTTC. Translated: CASSHGQGVNEQYF. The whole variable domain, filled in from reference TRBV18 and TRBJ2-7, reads NAGVMQNPRHLVRRRGQEARLRCSPMKGHSHVYWYRQLPEEGLKFMVYLQKENIIDESGMPKERFSAEFPKEGPSILRIQQVVRGDSAAYFCASSHGQGVNEQYFGPGTRLTVT.

The CDR3 nucleotides read TGTGCCAGCAGTACTAGACTAAGCTCCTACGAGCAGTACTTC. It codes for CASSTRLSSYEQYF. The chain recombines TRBV27 with TRBJ2-7, with D maybe TRBD2 (5 bases). Per germline, CDR1 MNHEY and CDR2 SMNVEV (reference sequence). The ends were cut back, 5 bases at V and 0 bases at J, with 11 bases in the middle. The CDR3 has 14 residues.

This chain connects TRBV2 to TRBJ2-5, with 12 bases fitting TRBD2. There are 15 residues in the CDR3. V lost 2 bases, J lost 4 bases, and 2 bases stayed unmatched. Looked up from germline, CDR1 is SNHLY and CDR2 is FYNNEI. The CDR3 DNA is TGTGCCAGCAGTGAACTAGCGGGGGGGCGAGAGACCCAGTACTTC. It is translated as CASSELAGGRETQYF.

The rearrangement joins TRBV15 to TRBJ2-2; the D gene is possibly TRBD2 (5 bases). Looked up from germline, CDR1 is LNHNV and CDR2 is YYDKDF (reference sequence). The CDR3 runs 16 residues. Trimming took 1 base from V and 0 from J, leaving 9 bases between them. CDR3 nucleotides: TGTGCCACCAGCAGAGTCCCTAGCTCGAACACCGGGGAGCTGTTTTTT. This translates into CATSRVPSSNTGELFF.

CDR3: CASSLAPSSIAGVYEQYF. The CDR3, as DNA: TGCGCCAGCAGCTTGGCCCCATCCTCGATAGCGGGAGTCTACGAGCAGTACTTC. The rearrangement joins TRBV5-1 to TRBJ2-7, with 9 nucleotides matching TRBD2. The CDR3 contains 18 residues. Germline values: CDR1 SGHRS, CDR2 YFSETQ. The V and J ends lost 0 bases and 3 bases, in that order; junction bases with no gene match: 13.

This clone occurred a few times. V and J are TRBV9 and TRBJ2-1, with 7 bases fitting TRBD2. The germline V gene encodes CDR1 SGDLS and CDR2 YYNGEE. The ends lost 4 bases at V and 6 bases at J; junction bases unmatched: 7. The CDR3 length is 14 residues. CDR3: CASSPGEGRNEQFF. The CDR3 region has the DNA TGTGCCAGCAGCCCGGGGGAGGGCCGCAATGAGCAGTTCTTC.

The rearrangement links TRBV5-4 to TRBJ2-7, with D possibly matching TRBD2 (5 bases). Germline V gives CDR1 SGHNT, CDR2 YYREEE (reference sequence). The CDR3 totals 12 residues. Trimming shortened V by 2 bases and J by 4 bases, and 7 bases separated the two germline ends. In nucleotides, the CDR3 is TGTGCCAGCAGCTTTGGCGGGTACGAGCAGTACTTC. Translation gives CASSFGGYEQYF.

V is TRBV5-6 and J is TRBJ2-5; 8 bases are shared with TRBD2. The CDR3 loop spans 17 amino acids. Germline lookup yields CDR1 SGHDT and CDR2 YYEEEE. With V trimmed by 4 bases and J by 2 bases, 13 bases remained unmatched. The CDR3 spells CASSGGWLAGDQETQYF. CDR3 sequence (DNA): TGTGCCAGCAGCGGGGGGTGGCTAGCGGGCGATCAAGAGACCCAGTACTTC.

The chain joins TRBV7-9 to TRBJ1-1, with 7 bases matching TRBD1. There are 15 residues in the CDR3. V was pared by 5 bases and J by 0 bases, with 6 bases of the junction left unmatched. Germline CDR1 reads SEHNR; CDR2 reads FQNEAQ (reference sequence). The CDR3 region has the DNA TGTGCCAGCAGCCCGGACACAGGGGTGAACACTGAAGCTTTCTTT. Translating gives CASSPDTGVNTEAFF.

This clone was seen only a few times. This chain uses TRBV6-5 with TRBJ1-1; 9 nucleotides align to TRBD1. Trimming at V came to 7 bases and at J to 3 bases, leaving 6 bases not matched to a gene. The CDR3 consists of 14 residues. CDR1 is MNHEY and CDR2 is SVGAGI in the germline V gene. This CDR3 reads CASTRTGVDTEAFF. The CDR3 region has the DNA TGTGCCAGCACTCGGACAGGGGTTGACACTGAAGCTTTCTTT.

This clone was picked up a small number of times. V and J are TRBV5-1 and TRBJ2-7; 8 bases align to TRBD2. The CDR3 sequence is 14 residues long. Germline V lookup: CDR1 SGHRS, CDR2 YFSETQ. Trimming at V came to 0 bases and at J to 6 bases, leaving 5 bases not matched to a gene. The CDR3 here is CASSLAGRASEQYF. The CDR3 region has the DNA TGCGCCAGCAGCTTGGCCGGGAGGGCCTCCGAGCAGTACTTC.

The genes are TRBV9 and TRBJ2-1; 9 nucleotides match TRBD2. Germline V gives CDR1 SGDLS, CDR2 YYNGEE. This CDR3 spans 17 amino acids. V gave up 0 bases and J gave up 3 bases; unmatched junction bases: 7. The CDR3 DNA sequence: TGTGCCAGCAGCGTAGGAGTAAGCGGGAGGAACTACAATGAGCAGTTCTTC. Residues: CASSVGVSGRNYNEQFF.

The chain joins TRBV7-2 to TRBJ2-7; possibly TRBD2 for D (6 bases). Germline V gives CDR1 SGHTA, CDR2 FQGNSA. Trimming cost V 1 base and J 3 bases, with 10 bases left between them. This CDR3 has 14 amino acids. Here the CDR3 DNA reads TGTGCCAGCAGCTTAGGGGGACTGAACTACGAGCAGTACTTC. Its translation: CASSLGGLNYEQYF.

CDR3 bases: TGCGCCAGCAGCTTACTAGCGGGGGGGCTAACGAATGAGCAGTTCTTC. Translated, it gives CASSLLAGGLTNEQFF. The chain carries TRBV5-1 and TRBJ2-1; TRBD2 matches at 13 bases. Germline CDR1 reads SGHRS; CDR2 reads YFSETQ. J was trimmed by 7 bases and V by 2 bases; bases with no gene match: 6. The CDR3 consists of 16 residues.

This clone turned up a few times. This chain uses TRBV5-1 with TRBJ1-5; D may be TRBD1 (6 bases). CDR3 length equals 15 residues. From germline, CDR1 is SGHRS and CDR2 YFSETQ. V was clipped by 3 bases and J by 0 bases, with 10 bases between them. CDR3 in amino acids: CASSYYRDSNQPQHF. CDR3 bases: TGCGCCAGCAGCTATTACAGGGATAGCAATCAGCCCCAGCATTTT.

CDR3 protein: CASSIGAGILGNEQFF. Here the CDR3 DNA reads TGTGCCAGTAGTATTGGGGCGGGGATACTAGGCAATGAGCAGTTCTTC. The chain employs TRBV19 and TRBJ2-1; TRBD2 might be the D (6 bases). The CDR3 covers 16 residues. V was clipped by 3 bases and J by 6 bases, with 18 bases between them. Germline V gene lookup returns CDR1 LNHDA and CDR2 SQIVND (reference sequence).

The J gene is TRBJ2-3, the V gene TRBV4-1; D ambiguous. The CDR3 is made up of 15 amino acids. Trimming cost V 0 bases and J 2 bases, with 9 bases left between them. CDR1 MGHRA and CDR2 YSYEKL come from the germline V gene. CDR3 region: CASSQDNRFTDTQYF. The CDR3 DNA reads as TGCGCCAGCAGCCAAGATAACAGATTCACAGATACGCAGTATTTT.